This TCR beta chain emerged from a study of cytomegalovirus exposure and HLA in healthy donors. Sampled while nominally healthy, donors likely had unrecorded immune exposures. Study results and limitations: There were some public TCRs occurring in many donors, but most TCR sequences were rare. A later analysis linked a missense DCLRE1C variant to TCR beta V- and J-gene trimming.

Trimming pared 0 bases from V and 4 bases from J, leaving 15 bases between. Germline CDR1 and CDR2: MGHDK and SYGVNS. There are 16 residues in the CDR3. The primer mix had 60 Vbeta and 13 Jbeta primers. Repertoires were generated with immunoSEQ multiplex PCR, while TCRdb's copy carries only in-frame clones and drops some. The table has fewer than 200,000 clones, about 75% seen once; the top ten hold 7% to 8.5%. About this clone: Its antigen is undetermined.

The V and J genes are TRBV25-1 and TRBJ1-2, with D uncertain. This TCR was sampled from a male donor in good health and CMV-seropositive. The sample consisted of PBMCs. The CDR3 DNA reads TGTGCCAGCAGTGAATATGGCATTGGAACGGGCTATGGCTACACCTTC. Its translation is CASSEYGIGTGYGYTF.